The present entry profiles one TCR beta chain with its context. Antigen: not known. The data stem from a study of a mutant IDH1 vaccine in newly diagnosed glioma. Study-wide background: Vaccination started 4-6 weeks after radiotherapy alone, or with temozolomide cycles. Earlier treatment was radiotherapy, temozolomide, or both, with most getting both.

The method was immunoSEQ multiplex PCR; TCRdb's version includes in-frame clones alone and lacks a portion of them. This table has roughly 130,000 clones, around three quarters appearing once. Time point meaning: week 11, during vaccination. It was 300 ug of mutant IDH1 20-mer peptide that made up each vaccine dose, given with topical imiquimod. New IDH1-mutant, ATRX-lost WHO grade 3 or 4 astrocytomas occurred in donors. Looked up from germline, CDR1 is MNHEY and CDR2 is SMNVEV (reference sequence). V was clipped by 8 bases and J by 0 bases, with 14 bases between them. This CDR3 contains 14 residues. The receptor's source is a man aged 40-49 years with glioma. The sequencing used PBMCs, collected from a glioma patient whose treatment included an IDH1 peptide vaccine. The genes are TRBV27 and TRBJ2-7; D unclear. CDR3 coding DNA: TGTGCCAGCCGTCGCGCTCTTAGCTCCTACGAGCAGTACTTC. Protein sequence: CASRRALSSYEQYF.